This TCR beta chain appears in the sequencing data of a study of TIL therapy for anti-PD-1-resistant metastatic lung cancer. Study summary: Median tumor mutation burden was more than 1.4 mutations per megabase. Study-wide results and caveats: Treatment-naive, never-smoker and oncogene-addicted patients were overrepresented in this highly selected cohort.

Germline CDR1 reads SGHDT; CDR2 reads YYEEEE. J lost 7 bases, V lost 5 bases, and 4 bases had no gene match. The CDR3 totals 13 residues. This was the immunoSEQ v3 assay. Sequencing depth was some 2 million read pairs for survey level, about 5-6 million for deep. Assay: immunoSEQ multiplex PCR; the TCRdb copy retains only in-frame clones and omits some. The sample carries around 100,000 clones, 65% recorded once. Time point meaning: pre-treatment sample, taken before nivolumab and TIL therapy. Most excised metastases sampled were pleural nodules or supraclavicular lymph nodes. Enrollment ran from late 2017 to early 2020. This clone has just a few counts. The antigen remains undetermined.

V gene TRBV5-6 combines with J gene TRBJ2-7; TRBD2 aligns across 12 bases. The source is a person between 30 and 79 years old with non-small cell lung cancer. The source material was tumor tissue, sampled at baseline. CDR3 region: CASSLAGGWEQYF. The CDR3 nucleotides read TGTGCCAGCAGTCTAGCGGGAGGGTGGGAGCAGTACTTC.